Listed below are T cell receptor beta chains from one sample, sequenced in a study of radiation and T cells in renal cell carcinoma. Libraries were prepared by immunoSEQ multiplex PCR; TCRdb keeps only in-frame clonotypes and omits some of them. This table holds just over 150,000 clones, about 91% found once. The source was blood, collected from a patient whose treatment included radiotherapy and nephrectomy. Every receptor here comes from a woman aged 45-59 years with renal cell carcinoma. Both conserved end residues are part of each CDR3. The D gene is left open where the match is weak. Some rows have no size entry. The others give once, few or many, or a class for an expanded clone.

>TRBJ2-7|.|TRBV5-5|TRBD1|16
CASSQVPGQGAHEQYF
TGTGCCAGCAGCCAAGTCCCGGGACAGGGGGCCCATGAGCAGTACTTC
>TRBJ1-5|.|TRBV7-9|.|13
CASSLGLDQPQHF
TGTGCCAGCAGCTTAGGTCTGGATCAGCCCCAGCATTTT
>TRBJ1-6|.|TRBV4-1|.|18
CASSPSNPGDSYNSPLHF
TGCGCCAGCAGCCCCTCTAACCCGGGGGATTCCTATAATTCACCCCTCCACTTT
>TRBJ1-4|once|TRBV18|TRBD1|15
CASSLGTDSNEKLFF
TGTGCCAGCTCACTTGGGACAGACTCTAATGAAAAACTGTTTTTT
>TRBJ1-5|.|TRBV6-6|TRBD1|16
CASTNGGGRSNQPQHF
TGTGCCAGCACCAATGGAGGGGGCCGAAGCAATCAGCCCCAGCATTTT
>TRBJ2-1|.|TRBV18|TRBD1|14
CASSPSGQYNEQFF
TGTGCCAGCTCACCATCGGGACAGTACAATGAGCAGTTCTTC
>TRBJ2-3|.|TRBV9|TRBD2|16
CASSVVPAGGTDTQYF
TGTGCCAGCAGCGTAGTCCCAGCGGGGGGCACAGATACGCAGTATTTT
>TRBJ2-5|few|TRBV7-9|TRBD1|16
CASSWGQGNTRETQYF
TGTGCCAGCAGCTGGGGACAGGGGAATACTCGAGAGACCCAGTACTTC
>TRBJ2-5|once|TRBV14|.|17
CASSHLLPASGQETQYF
TGTGCCAGCAGCCACTTATTACCGGCCTCGGGACAAGAGACCCAGTACTTC
>TRBJ2-5|.|TRBV19|TRBD2|15
CASSMGGLYQETQYF
TGTGCCAGTAGTATGGGAGGGTTGTACCAAGAGACCCAGTACTTC
>TRBJ1-1|.|TRBV6-6|.|12
CASNNGATEAFF
TGTGCCAGCAATAATGGGGCCACTGAAGCTTTCTTT
>TRBJ1-4|.|TRBV6-1|TRBD1|14
CASSPQGANEKLFF
TGTGCCAGCAGTCCCCAGGGGGCTAATGAAAAACTGTTTTTT
>TRBJ2-7|.|TRBV7-9|TRBD2|14
CASSNPGGPYEQYF
TGTGCCAGCAGTAATCCGGGAGGTCCCTACGAGCAGTACTTC
>TRBJ2-1|few|TRBV19|TRBD1|12
CASNTGEGEQFF
TGTGCCAGTAATACAGGGGAAGGTGAGCAGTTCTTC
>TRBJ1-1|.|TRBV5-1|.|14
CASSFPGRNTEAFF
TGCGCCAGCAGCTTCCCAGGGAGGAACACTGAAGCTTTCTTT
>TRBJ1-2|.|TRBV7-2|.|11
CASSRADGYTF
TGTGCCAGCAGCCGAGCAGATGGCTACACCTTC
>TRBJ1-1|.|TRBV19|TRBD1|14
CASSDRGGLTEAFF
TGTGCCAGTTCCGACAGGGGGGGGTTGACTGAAGCTTTCTTT
>TRBJ1-1|few|TRBV7-9|.|13
CASSFTENTEAFF
TGTGCCAGCAGCTTTACGGAGAACACTGAAGCTTTCTTT
>TRBJ2-7|.|TRBV18|.|14
CASINSDGSYEQYF
TGTGCCAGCATAAATTCGGACGGTTCCTACGAGCAGTACTTC
>TRBJ1-2|.|TRBV6-5|.|14
CASRPGDGHYGYTF
TGTGCCAGCAGACCAGGGGACGGGCACTATGGCTACACCTTC
>TRBJ2-2|.|TRBV4-3|.|15
CASSTGGSNTGELFF
TGCGCCAGCAGCACGGGGGGCTCTAACACCGGGGAGCTGTTTTTT
>TRBJ1-1|.|TRBV7-2|.|13
CASSAQRDTEAFF
TGTGCCAGCAGCGCCCAGAGGGACACTGAAGCTTTCTTT
>TRBJ1-1|.|TRBV18|.|14
CASSPISEGQEAFF
TGTGCCAGCTCACCGATTAGTGAAGGACAAGAAGCTTTCTTT
>TRBJ2-7|.|TRBV5-4|.|15
CASSLGPGQTYEQYF
TGTGCCAGCAGCTTGGGTCCAGGACAGACCTACGAGCAGTACTTC
>TRBJ2-1|once|TRBV4-2|.|12
CASSQGATEQFF
TGTGCCAGCAGCCAAGGGGCGACTGAGCAGTTCTTC
>TRBJ2-2|.|TRBV19|TRBD2|16
CASSMSLAGMAGELFF
TGTGCCAGTAGTATGTCGCTAGCGGGGATGGCCGGGGAGCTGTTTTTT
>TRBJ1-2|.|TRBV6-5|.|13
CASGSGFSYGYTF
TGTGCCAGCGGATCGGGTTTTTCCTATGGCTACACCTTC
>TRBJ1-1|.|TRBV30|.|12
CAWRELNAEAFF
TGTGCCTGGAGGGAACTTAACGCTGAAGCTTTCTTT
>TRBJ1-5|.|TRBV30|TRBD1|13
CAWSLQGNQPQHF
TGTGCCTGGAGTCTACAGGGGAATCAGCCCCAGCATTTT
>TRBJ2-2|.|TRBV2|TRBD2|15
CASSSRGGRTGELFF
TGTGCCAGCAGTTCGCGGGGGGGACGAACCGGGGAGCTGTTTTTT
>TRBJ1-4|.|TRBV5-1|TRBD1|14
CASSYGQGLEKLFF
TGCGCCAGCAGCTATGGACAGGGGTTGGAAAAACTGTTTTTT
>TRBJ2-5|.|TRBV7-6|TRBD2|19
CASSLEASSGELRQETQYF
TGTGCCAGCAGCTTAGAAGCGTCTAGCGGGGAGCTTAGGCAAGAGACCCAGTACTTC
>TRBJ1-2|.|TRBV4-3|.|16
CASSQDLNREDYGYTF
TGCGCCAGCAGCCAAGATCTCAACAGGGAAGACTATGGCTACACCTTC